This T cell receptor beta chain is from a study of blood T cell repertoires in COVID-19. Study-level background: T cells, B-cell-depleted T cells, or PBMCs provided the cDNA or gDNA that served as material.

Original analysis: Reference gene primers were amplified, and this amplification served to estimate nucleated cell counts. Only in-frame clones appear in the TCRdb table, and some are missing; sequencing was by immunoSEQ multiplex PCR. V and J calls and clone size are given by that table; D and trimming were obtained from the DNA. Here the sample spans roughly 200,000 clones, 81% being singletons. CDR3 size: 15 residues. From germline, CDR1 is MNHEY and CDR2 SVGAGI. The ends lost 8 bases at V and 4 bases at J; junction bases unmatched: 11. The rearrangement links TRBV6-5 to TRBJ2-3, with 8 bases identical to TRBD2. Source material: peripheral blood. The sequence came from an elderly woman with acute or convalescent COVID-19. CDR3 nucleotides: TGTGCCAGCGGACCGAGGGGCGGGAGGTCAGATACGCAGTATTTT. Residues: CASGPRGGRSDTQYF.